Below, one T cell receptor (beta chain) is given with its context. The data were taken from a study of blood T cell repertoires in COVID-19. Across the whole study: Specimens from acute and convalescent COVID-19 originated in the United States, Italy and Spain. T cells, B-cell-depleted T cells, or PBMCs supplied cDNA or gDNA.

In the study's own analysis: Reference gene primer amplification yielded estimated nucleated cell counts. TCRdb's table, derived via immunoSEQ multiplex PCR, lists solely in-frame clones and lacks some. From that table come the V and J calls and clone size; the DNA was used to work out D and trimming. In the table there are 68,000 or so clones, about nine tenths of which are singletons. The source is a man aged 25 to 40 with acute or convalescent COVID-19. Sequenced material: peripheral blood.

For the CDR3, the DNA is TGTGCCAGCAGCTTAGATTGGCTAGCGTATTACAATGAGCAGTTCTTC. The encoded protein is CASSLDWLAYYNEQFF. The V gene is TRBV7-2, the J gene TRBJ2-1; possible D gene TRBD2, 6 bases. The CDR3 is 16 amino acids. Per germline, CDR1 SGHTA and CDR2 FQGNSA. Trimming took off 1 base at V and 4 bases at J, with 14 bases between the two ends.